A selection of T cell receptor beta chains follows, all from one sample in a study of breast tumors, draining lymph nodes, adjacent tissues. TCRdb passed the multiplex PCR reads through MiXCR, listing each CDR3 protein once. Among under 250,000 distinct CDR3 sequences listed, roughly 32% were seen once. The sequenced material came from axillary lymph node tissue. The receptor set was obtained from a female donor with breast cancer. Some clones in this sample may be carry-over from other donors' samples. Each CDR3 is given with its conserved first and last residue. Each record gives: D gene, J gene, V gene, clone size, CDR3 length, CDR3 protein, CDR3 DNA. The D gene is left open where the match is weak. Size is omitted from some rows. Given values are once, few, many or a class for expanded clones.

D: TRBD2
J: TRBJ2-7
V: TRBV11-3
size: -
length: 18
CDR3: CASSLEGLAGLGTYEQYF
DNA: TGTGCCAGCAGCTTAGAAGGACTAGCGGGACTAGGGACCTACGAGCAGTACTTC

D: -
J: TRBJ2-7
V: TRBV6-1
size: many
length: 12
CDR3: CASSEVDYEQYF
DNA: TGTGCCAGCAGTGAAGTTGACTACGAGCAGTACTTC

D: TRBD1
J: TRBJ2-5
V: TRBV27
size: many
length: 18
CDR3: CASSPDRGRELLQETQYF
DNA: TGTGCCAGCAGCCCGGACAGGGGAAGGGAGCTACTCCAAGAGACCCAGTACTTC

D: TRBD1
J: TRBJ1-1
V: TRBV19
size: -
length: 16
CDR3: CASSRDRGSFHTEAFF
DNA: TGTGCCAGTAGCCGGGACAGGGGTTCTTTCCACACTGAAGCTTTCTTT

D: TRBD1
J: TRBJ1-2
V: TRBV19
size: -
length: 16
CDR3: CASSTARDRGNYGYTF
DNA: TGTGCCAGTAGTACCGCACGGGACAGGGGTAACTATGGCTACACCTTC

D: -
J: TRBJ2-2
V: TRBV14
size: many
length: 14
CDR3: CASSRHVNTGELFF
DNA: TGTGCCAGCAGCCGACACGTTAACACCGGGGAGCTGTTTTTT

D: -
J: TRBJ2-1
V: TRBV18
size: -
length: 14
CDR3: CASSPLGQHNEQFF
DNA: TGTGCCAGCTCACCACTGGGGCAGCACAATGAGCAGTTCTTC

D: TRBD2
J: TRBJ2-2
V: TRBV6-6
size: many
length: 18
CDR3: CASSHPPLSGKMTGELFF
DNA: TGTGCCAGCAGTCACCCCCCACTTAGCGGGAAGATGACCGGGGAGCTGTTTTTT

D: TRBD2
J: TRBJ2-5
V: TRBV11-2
size: many
length: 14
CDR3: CASSFLREGETQYF
DNA: TGTGCCAGCAGCTTCTTGAGGGAGGGAGAGACCCAGTACTTC

D: -
J: TRBJ2-3
V: TRBV15
size: -
length: 18
CDR3: CATSRASSSGFHYNEQYF
DNA: TGTGCCACCAGCAGGGCATCCTCAAGTGGTTTCCATTACAATGAGCAGTATTTT

D: -
J: TRBJ2-2
V: TRBV13
size: many
length: 16
CDR3: CASSLGRFTNTGELFF
DNA: TGTGCCAGCAGCCTGGGGCGGTTTACGAACACCGGGGAGCTGTTTTTT

D: -
J: TRBJ2-7
V: TRBV7-6
size: many
length: 13
CDR3: CASSQEMGAEQYF
DNA: TGTGCCAGCAGCCAGGAAATGGGGGCCGAGCAGTACTTC

D: -
J: TRBJ1-5
V: TRBV10-1
size: -
length: 12
CDR3: CADLTGDQPQHF
DNA: TGCGCCGACTTGACAGGCGATCAGCCCCAGCATTTT

D: TRBD2
J: TRBJ2-7
V: TRBV5-1
size: many
length: 14
CDR3: CASSIAGTRDEQYF
DNA: TGCGCCAGCAGCATCGCCGGGACTAGGGACGAGCAGTACTTC

D: -
J: TRBJ2-3
V: TRBV18
size: -
length: 16
CDR3: CASSPPAGLRTDTQYF
DNA: TGTGCCAGCTCACCACCGGCAGGGTTGAGGACAGATACGCAGTATTTT

D: -
J: TRBJ2-3
V: TRBV6-2/TRBV6-3
size: -
length: 16
CDR3: CASLQRGASPGDTQYF
DNA: TGTGCCAGCCTACAGCGTGGGGCCAGCCCAGGAGATACGCAGTATTTT

D: TRBD2
J: TRBJ2-1
V: TRBV7-8
size: many
length: 16
CDR3: CASSLQRLAGNNEQFF
DNA: TGTGCCAGCAGCTTACAAAGGCTAGCGGGTAACAATGAGCAGTTCTTC

D: TRBD2
J: TRBJ2-1
V: TRBV5-1
size: few
length: 16
CDR3: CASSSTSGSSYNGQFF
DNA: TGCGCCAGCAGCTCGACCAGCGGGAGTTCCTACAATGGGCAGTTCTTC

D: -
J: TRBJ2-2
V: TRBV30
size: many
length: 15
CDR3: CAWGGPARGTGELFF
DNA: TGTGCCTGGGGAGGGCCCGCCCGGGGCACCGGGGAGCTGTTTTTT

D: TRBD2
J: TRBJ2-3
V: TRBV7-8
size: -
length: 16
CDR3: CASSLVGSGGGSEQYF
DNA: TGTGCCAGCAGCTTAGTTGGTAGCGGGGGGGGTAGTGAGCAGTATTTT

D: -
J: TRBJ1-2
V: TRBV11-3
size: many
length: 17
CDR3: CASSLASGDIINYGYTF
DNA: TGTGCCAGCAGCTTAGCCAGTGGGGACATTATTAACTATGGCTACACCTTC

D: TRBD2
J: TRBJ2-5
V: TRBV9
size: many
length: 14
CDR3: CASSVGGRQETQSF
DNA: TGTGCCAGCAGCGTAGGCGGGAGGCAAGAGACCCAGTCCTTC

D: -
J: TRBJ2-1
V: TRBV2
size: many
length: 13
CDR3: CASFEGGGNEQFF
DNA: TGTGCCAGCTTTGAGGGGGGAGGAAATGAGCAGTTCTTC

D: TRBD1
J: TRBJ1-3
V: TRBV29-1
size: -
length: 13
CDR3: CRLRGDRGNTIYF
DNA: TGCCGCTTGAGGGGGGACAGGGGAAACACCATATATTTT

D: -
J: TRBJ2-2
V: TRBV30
size: many
length: 12
CDR3: CAWSRLPGELFF
DNA: TGTGCCTGGAGTAGACTACCCGGGGAGCTGTTTTTT

D: -
J: TRBJ1-2
V: TRBV5-1
size: many
length: 12
CDR3: CASSLTGYGYTF
DNA: TGCGCCAGCAGCTTGACAGGCTATGGCTACACCTTC

D: -
J: TRBJ2-7
V: TRBV7-6
size: few
length: 14
CDR3: CASSLERATYEQYF
DNA: TGTGCCAGCAGCTTAGAAAGGGCCACCTACGAGCAGTACTTC

D: TRBD2
J: TRBJ2-7
V: TRBV28
size: many
length: 12
CDR3: CASASGTYEQYF
DNA: TGTGCCAGCGCTAGCGGTACCTACGAGCAGTACTTC

D: TRBD2
J: TRBJ2-7
V: TRBV4-3
size: many
length: 17
CDR3: CASSQDYHGSGRFEQYF
DNA: TGCGCCAGCAGCCAAGATTATCATGGTAGCGGGAGATTCGAGCAGTACTTC

D: TRBD2
J: TRBJ2-3
V: TRBV30
size: -
length: 16
CDR3: CAWSALGGLGTDTQYF
DNA: TGTGCCTGGAGTGCGTTGGGGGGGTTGGGCACAGATACGCAGTATTTT